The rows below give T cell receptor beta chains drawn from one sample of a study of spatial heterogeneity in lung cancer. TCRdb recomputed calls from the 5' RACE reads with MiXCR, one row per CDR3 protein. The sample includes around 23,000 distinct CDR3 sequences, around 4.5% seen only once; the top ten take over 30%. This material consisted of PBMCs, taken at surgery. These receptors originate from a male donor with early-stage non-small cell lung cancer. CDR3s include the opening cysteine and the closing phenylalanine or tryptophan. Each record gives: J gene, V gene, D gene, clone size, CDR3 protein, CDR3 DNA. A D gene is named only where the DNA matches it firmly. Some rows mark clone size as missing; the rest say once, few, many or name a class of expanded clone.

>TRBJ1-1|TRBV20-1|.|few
CSAIRETEAFF
TGCAGTGCTATCAGGGAGACTGAAGCTTTCTTT
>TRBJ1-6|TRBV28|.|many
CASSSAARAIGNSPLHF
TGTGCCAGCAGTTCGGCGGCCAGGGCCATTGGTAATTCACCCCTCCACTTT
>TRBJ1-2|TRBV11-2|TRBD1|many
CASSLRTGWNYGYTF
TGTGCCAGCAGCCTCCGGACAGGGTGGAACTATGGCTACACCTTC
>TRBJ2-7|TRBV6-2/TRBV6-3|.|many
CASSPRRNEQYF
TGTGCCAGCAGTCCCAGGCGGAACGAGCAGTACTTC
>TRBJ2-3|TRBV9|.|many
CASSEATYGDTQYF
TGTGCCAGCAGCGAGGCCACGTACGGAGATACGCAGTATTTT
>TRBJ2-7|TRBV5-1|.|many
CASSPEGLYEQYF
TGCGCCAGCAGCCCCGAGGGGCTATACGAGCAGTACTTC
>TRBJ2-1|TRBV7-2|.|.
CASSSSRGRFYNEQFF
TGTGCCAGCAGCTCATCGAGGGGTAGATTCTACAATGAGCAGTTCTTC
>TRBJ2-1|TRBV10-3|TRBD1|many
CAISLGTGSYNEQFF
TGTGCCATCAGTCTCGGGACAGGCTCCTACAATGAGCAGTTCTTC
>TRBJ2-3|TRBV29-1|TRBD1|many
CSVGGTQGTDTQYF
TGCAGCGTTGGGGGAACACAGGGGACAGATACGCAGTATTTT
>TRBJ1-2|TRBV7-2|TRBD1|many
CASSPQGQADYGYTF
TGTGCCAGCAGCCCACAGGGACAGGCGGACTATGGCTACACCTTC
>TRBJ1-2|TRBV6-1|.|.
CASSTFGAGPYGYAF
TGTGCCAGCAGTACTTTTGGCGCAGGACCCTATGGCTACGCCTTC
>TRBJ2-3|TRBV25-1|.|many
CASSARLADTQYF
TGTGCCAGCAGTGCAAGACTGGCAGATACGCAGTATTTT
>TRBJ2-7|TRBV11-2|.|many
CASSSGAGPNEQYF
TGTGCCAGCAGCTCTGGCGCTGGTCCTAACGAGCAGTACTTC
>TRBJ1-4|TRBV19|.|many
CASSRNEKLFF
TGTGCCAGTAGCAGGAATGAAAAACTGTTTTTT
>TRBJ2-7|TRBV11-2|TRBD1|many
CASSLDRGTAPEQYF
TGTGCCAGCAGCTTAGATAGAGGGACAGCACCCGAGCAGTACTTC
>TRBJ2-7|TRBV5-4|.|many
CASSLDAGEQYF
TGTGCCAGCAGCTTGGACGCGGGCGAGCAGTACTTC
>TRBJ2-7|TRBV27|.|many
CASSLRGTAAGGQYF
TGTGCCAGCAGTTTAAGAGGGACCGCAGCCGGCGGGCAGTACTTC
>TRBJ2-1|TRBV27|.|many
CASSFYSEQFF
TGTGCCAGCAGTTTTTACAGCGAGCAGTTCTTC